Detailed here is one TCR beta chain. The antigen is undetermined. This record belongs to a study of cytomegalovirus exposure and HLA in healthy donors. Across the whole study: The same platform used for the approximately 670 first-cohort repertoires was also used for the 95 to 150 validation repertoires, as a later analysis reported. Study-wide points: In a later analysis, first-cohort TCR clusters were found to tend to co-occur in the approximately 120 validation repertoires. The study designated 150 or so TCR beta chains cytomegalovirus-associated. A few CMV-associated chains proved CMV antigen-specific in vitro.

Some clones are missing from TCRdb's copy, which holds only in-frame ones; the method was immunoSEQ multiplex PCR. The sample includes about 310,000 clones, around 90% of them seen just once. V lost 6 bases to trimming and J lost 0 bases; unmatched junction nucleotides: 7. This CDR3 is built from 15 residues. The germline CDR1 and CDR2 sequences are SNHLY and FYNNEI. The sequenced sample was PBMCs. The chain employs TRBV2 and TRBJ2-7; the match to TRBD1 covers 8 bases. This clonotype was sampled from a man aged 30 to 45 in good health and CMV-seronegative. The CDR3 protein is CASSGQGNPSYEQYF. The DNA for the CDR3 is TGTGCCAGCAGCGGACAGGGCAACCCCTCCTACGAGCAGTACTTC.